Listed here are 24 T cell receptor beta chains from one sample, sequenced in a study of OX40 agonist ivuxolimab in advanced cancers. Method: immunoSEQ multiplex PCR; TCRdb's copy keeps in-frame clones and lacks some. The sample records around 44,000 clones, roughly 90% being singletons. The sequenced sample was CD4+ or CD8+ T cells sorted from blood, obtained in a trial of the OX40 agonist ivuxolimab. Source of these receptors: an adult with an advanced solid tumor such as melanoma, head and neck, liver or kidney cancer.

The genes are TRBV7-2 and TRBJ2-2, with 9 bases that match TRBD1. CDR1 and CDR2 (germline): SGHTA, FQGNSA. This CDR3 has 15 residues. Trimming removed 4 bases from V and 5 bases from J; junction bases left unmatched: 5. In nucleotides, the CDR3 is TGTGCCAGCAGCTCACAGGGGGCTGGGACCGGGGAGCTGTTTTTT. It encodes CASSSQGAGTGELFF.

The chain carries TRBV5-6 and TRBJ1-2; D is perhaps TRBD1 (5 bases). This CDR3 contains 12 residues. V was shortened by 2 bases and J by 11 bases, with 13 bases between the two germline ends. Germline assignment: CDR1 SGHDT and CDR2 YYEEEE. Here the CDR3 DNA reads TGTGCCAGCAGCTTTGGGCCAGGGCAGTACACCTTC. Protein sequence: CASSFGPGQYTF.

CDR3 in amino acids: CASSERLSWTVARPDTQYF. CDR3 nucleotide sequence: TGTGCCAGCAGTGAACGGCTAAGCTGGACAGTAGCTCGCCCAGATACGCAGTATTTT. V and J are TRBV6-1 and TRBJ2-3; tentatively, D is TRBD1 (6 bases). In germline, CDR1 is MNHNS, CDR2 SASEGT. Trimming removed 2 bases from V and 4 bases from J, with 25 bases in between. The CDR3 sequence is 19 residues long.

J is TRBJ1-5 and V is TRBV5-6; TRBD1 is a possible D gene (6 bases). Germline V gene lookup returns CDR1 SGHDT and CDR2 YYEEEE. This CDR3 spans 15 amino acids. The V gene lost 3 bases and the J gene lost 4 bases, with 14 bases spanning the gap. The CDR3 loop reads CASSYRAGPNQPQHF. The CDR3 DNA sequence: TGTGCCAGCAGCTACAGGGCAGGACCAAATCAGCCCCAGCATTTT.

J is TRBJ2-3 and V is TRBV29-1; D not resolved. V lost 5 bases and J 8 bases, leaving 11 bases between the germline ends. CDR3 length equals 11 residues. The V gene's germline CDR1 is SQVTM and CDR2 ANQGSEA. CDR3 region: CSVRQTGTQYF. The CDR3 DNA sequence: TGCAGCGTTCGTCAGACCGGTACGCAGTATTTT.

The V and J genes are TRBV5-4 and TRBJ1-2; D possibly corresponds to TRBD1 (6 bases). Germline lookup yields CDR1 SGHNT and CDR2 YYREEE (reference sequence). With 3 bases removed from V and 2 bases from J, the gap between germline ends came to 11 bases. This CDR3 contains 14 residues. The CDR3 reads CASSSPDRNYGYTF. The CDR3 DNA is TGTGCCAGCAGCTCTCCCGACAGGAACTATGGCTACACCTTC.

The rearrangement uses TRBV11-2 and TRBJ2-5; unclear D gene. V was pared by 5 bases and J by 2 bases, with 3 bases between. CDR3 length: 11 amino acids. Per the germline V gene, CDR1 is SGHAT and CDR2 is FQNNGV. Written as DNA, the CDR3 is TGTGCCAGCAGCCATCAAGAGACCCAGTACTTC. Translated, it gives CASSHQETQYF.

The gene calls are TRBV5-4 and TRBJ2-3, with 10 positions matching TRBD1. V lost 0 bases to trimming and J lost 5 bases; unmatched junction nucleotides: 0. CDR3 length: 14 residues. Germline CDR1 reads SGHNT; CDR2 reads YYREEE (reference sequence). The CDR3 region is CASSLGDRGDTQYF. The CDR3 DNA sequence: TGTGCCAGCAGCTTGGGGGACAGGGGAGATACGCAGTATTTT.

The chain couples TRBV7-9 to TRBJ2-7, with D perhaps matching TRBD2 (6 bases). Per the germline V gene, CDR1 is SEHNR and CDR2 is FQNEAQ (reference sequence). This CDR3 region has 14 residues. The ends were cut back, 7 bases at V and 0 bases at J, with 13 bases in the middle. The CDR3 reads CASNRGGVSYEQYF. In DNA, the CDR3 is TGTGCCAGCAACAGAGGCGGGGTCTCCTACGAGCAGTACTTC.

J is TRBJ1-1 and V is TRBV19; D unclear. From germline, CDR1 is LNHDA and CDR2 SQIVND (reference sequence). V shed 5 bases and J shed 3 bases, with 10 bases lying between them. The CDR3 is 13 amino acids. The CDR3 protein is CASSATRDTEAFF. The CDR3 DNA reads as TGTGCCAGTAGTGCAACAAGGGACACTGAAGCTTTCTTT.

This clone has a handful of counts. The CDR3 bases are TGTGCCAGCAGCAGCGGACAGAGATATGGCTACACCTTC. Translating it yields CASSSGQRYGYTF. The V and J genes are TRBV7-2 and TRBJ1-2; the D gene is possibly TRBD1 (6 bases). This CDR3 region has 13 residues. V shed 5 bases and J shed 5 bases, with 12 bases lying between them. Germline assignment: CDR1 SGHTA and CDR2 FQGNSA.

This clone was seen only once. This chain connects TRBV7-3 to TRBJ2-1; TRBD2 agrees at 9 bases. Trimming cost V 4 bases and J 5 bases; bases outside gene matches: 3. In germline, CDR1 is SGHTA, CDR2 FQGTGA. There are 14 residues in the CDR3. This chain's CDR3 is CASSSLAGDNEQFF. The CDR3, as DNA: TGTGCCAGCAGCTCGTTAGCGGGAGACAATGAGCAGTTCTTC.

This rearrangement joins TRBV7-2 to TRBJ2-2; 9 nucleotides align to TRBD1. Trimming removed 4 bases from V and 8 bases from J; junction bases left unmatched: 11. The CDR3 length is 16 residues. Germline V gene data show CDR1 as SGHTA and CDR2 as FQGNSA. The CDR3 loop reads CASSSSGQGQVGELFF. The CDR3 DNA sequence: TGTGCCAGCAGCTCCTCGGGACAGGGACAAGTGGGGGAGCTGTTTTTT.

The chain joins TRBV7-2 to TRBJ1-1; 7 bases fit TRBD1. The trim removed 6 bases at V and 0 bases at J, leaving 7 bases unmatched. Germline V gene lookup returns CDR1 SGHTA and CDR2 FQGNSA. The CDR3 runs to 15 residues. CDR3 DNA sequence: TGTGCCAGCAGTTCCCAGACAGGGTTGAACACTGAAGCTTTCTTT. This translates into CASSSQTGLNTEAFF.

The rearrangement links TRBV25-1 to TRBJ2-5, with 8 positions matching TRBD2. V was pared by 1 base and J by 4 bases, with 14 bases of the junction left unmatched. The germline V gene has CDR1 MGHDK and CDR2 SYGVNS. The length of the CDR3 is 18 residues. The CDR3 sequence is CASSEFPRASGPLETQYF. CDR3 DNA sequence: TGTGCCAGCAGTGAATTTCCCCGGGCTAGCGGGCCCCTAGAGACCCAGTACTTC.

This chain uses TRBV5-1 with TRBJ2-1; D is unclear. Germline assignment: CDR1 SGHRS and CDR2 YFSETQ. Between the trimmed V and J ends, which lost 7 bases and 5 bases, there was a span of 16 bases. The CDR3 runs 14 residues. CDR3 protein: CASSPGFDDNEQFF. CDR3 DNA sequence: TGCGCCAGCTCCCCCGGTTTTGACGACAATGAGCAGTTCTTC.

The chain recombines TRBV2 with TRBJ1-5, with TRBD1 matching 10 bases. Per the germline V gene, CDR1 is SNHLY and CDR2 is FYNNEI. With V trimmed by 3 bases and J by 0 bases, 8 bases remained unmatched. This CDR3 is built from 18 residues. CDR3 DNA: TGTGCCAGCAGTGAGCCGAAGGGACAGGGGCATAGCAATCAGCCCCAGCATTTT. Translating gives CASSEPKGQGHSNQPQHF.

In its sample, this clone was seen once. The chain recombines TRBV7-9 with TRBJ2-2; D call uncertain. V was shortened by 3 bases and J by 8 bases, with 13 bases between the two germline ends. Germline CDR1 SEHNR, CDR2 FQNEAQ (reference sequence). The CDR3 covers 14 residues. CDR3 nucleotides: TGTGCCAGCAGCTTTGCCACCATTGCGGGGGAGCTGTTTTTT. This codes for CASSFATIAGELFF.

The chain joins TRBV9 to TRBJ2-3; TRBD2 matches 9 bases. V lost 0 bases and J lost 1; bases outside the gene matches: 9. The CDR3 contains 18 residues. Per the germline V gene, CDR1 is SGDLS and CDR2 is YYNGEE. Here the CDR3 reads CASSVEAGGLVGTDTQYF. The DNA of the CDR3 is TGTGCCAGCAGCGTAGAGGCGGGGGGGCTAGTGGGCACAGATACGCAGTATTTT. Combining the CDR3 with reference TRBV9 and TRBJ2-3 gives the whole variable domain DSGVTQTPKHLITATGQRVTLRCSPRSGDLSVYWYQQSLDQGLQFLIQYYNGEERAKGNILERFSAQQFPDLHSELNLSSLELGDSALYFCASSVEAGGLVGTDTQYFGPGTRLTVL.

This clone was found a few times. The chain links TRBV7-9 to TRBJ1-1, with D possibly matching TRBD1 (6 bases). Germline CDR1 SEHNR, CDR2 FQNEAQ (reference sequence). The ends were cut back, 5 bases at V and 1 base at J, with 20 bases in the middle. CDR3 length equals 17 residues. The CDR3 here is CASSTRVFDRRNTEAFF. CDR3 DNA sequence: TGTGCCAGCAGCACCCGCGTTTTTGACAGGCGGAACACTGAAGCTTTCTTT.

The rearrangement joins TRBV19 to TRBJ2-4, with 7 bases fitting TRBD2. The trim removed 4 bases at V and 0 bases at J, leaving 9 bases unmatched. Germline CDR1 is LNHDA and CDR2 is SQIVND (reference sequence). The CDR3 consists of 17 residues. The CDR3 sequence: CASSTSFGGVAKNIQYF. The CDR3 region has the DNA TGTGCCAGTAGTACTTCTTTTGGGGGGGTAGCCAAAAACATTCAGTACTTC.

This sequence joins TRBV5-1 and TRBJ1-1, with 10 bases matching TRBD1. J gave up 7 bases and V 7 bases, and 16 bases lay outside the gene matches. The CDR3 consists of 16 residues. From germline, CDR1 is SGHRS and CDR2 YFSETQ. In DNA, the CDR3 is TGCGCCAGCGCAAAACCCCGACAGGGGGCGGATAGTGAAGCTTTCTTT. Residues: CASAKPRQGADSEAFF.

This clone came up once. The chain joins TRBV6-6 to TRBJ2-7; 7 bases map to TRBD2. J was trimmed by 9 bases and V by 6 bases; bases with no gene match: 5. This CDR3 spans 11 amino acids. Germline lookup yields CDR1 MNHNY and CDR2 SVGAGI (reference sequence). The CDR3 DNA reads TGTGCCAGCAGCCCTGGGAGGGGGCAGTACTTC. This codes for CASSPGRGQYF.

The chain links TRBV7-6 to TRBJ2-3; D not certain. This CDR3 comprises 14 residues. Trimming pared 3 bases from V and 4 bases from J, leaving 11 bases between. Germline CDR1 reads SGHVS; CDR2 reads FNYEAQ. For the CDR3, the DNA is TGTGCCAGCAGCTTGTATGCGGATGCAGATACGCAGTATTTT. Translation gives CASSLYADADTQYF. Filled out from reference TRBV7-6 and TRBJ2-3, the complete variable domain reads GAGVSQSPRYKVTKRGQDVALRCDPISGHVSLYWYRQALGQGPEFLTYFNYEAQQDKSGLPNDRFSAERPEGSISTLTIQRTEQRDSAMYRCASSLYADADTQYFGPGTRLTVL.